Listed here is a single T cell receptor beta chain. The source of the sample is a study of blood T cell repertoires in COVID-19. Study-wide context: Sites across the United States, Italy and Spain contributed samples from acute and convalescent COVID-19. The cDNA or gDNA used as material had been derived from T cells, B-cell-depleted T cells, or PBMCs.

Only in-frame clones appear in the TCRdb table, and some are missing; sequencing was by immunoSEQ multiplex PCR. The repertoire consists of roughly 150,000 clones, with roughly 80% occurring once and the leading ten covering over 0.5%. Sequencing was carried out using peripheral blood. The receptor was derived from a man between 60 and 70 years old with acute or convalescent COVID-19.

The CDR3 bases are TGTGCCAGTAGGAGACACGGGGGAGCCTACGAGCAGTACTTC. It is translated as CASRRHGGAYEQYF. The V call is TRBV19, the J call TRBJ2-7, with D possibly being TRBD2 (6 bases). V gave up 6 bases and J gave up 2 bases, with 14 bases separating them. This CDR3 is 14 amino acids long. Germline V gene lookup returns CDR1 LNHDA and CDR2 SQIVND (reference sequence).